Below are 2 T cell receptor beta chains sequenced from a single sample in a study of T-cell reconstitution after alpha-beta-depleted transplantation in children. Study-level results: Fresh T-cell production supplied most of the T-cell counts and diversity seen one year after transplant.

A TCRbeta library incorporating unique molecular identifiers was prepared. TCRdb redid the calling of the PCR reads with MiXCR, one entry per CDR3 protein. This table holds about 290,000 distinct CDR3 sequences, roughly 7.8% found once. Their antigens are not known. The sample here was peripheral blood, taken 360 days after TCRalphabeta/CD19-depleted stem cell transplant. The receptor set was obtained from a female patient aged 2 to 10 who had a stem cell transplant for Fanconi anemia, so the T cells may come from the graft donor.

This clonotype was seen at least ten times. This sequence joins TRBV29-1 and TRBJ2-4; perhaps TRBD2 as D (5 bases). This CDR3 contains 15 residues. The germline V gene has CDR1 SQVTM and CDR2 ANQGSEA. Trimming took off 4 bases at V and 5 bases at J, with 18 bases between the two ends. The CDR3 bases are TGCAGCGTTGGGGGATCCGACTATGGGGAAAACATTCAGTACTTC. It translates to CSVGGSDYGENIQYF.

This clonotype was recorded many times. This rearrangement joins TRBV2 to TRBJ1-1; no definite D call. The CDR3 contains 16 residues. Trimming left V 4 bases short and J 0 bases short, with 15 bases between. Germline assignment: CDR1 SNHLY and CDR2 FYNNEI. The CDR3 loop reads CASSGGAARVNTEAFF. CDR3 DNA sequence: TGTGCCAGCAGTGGTGGAGCAGCCAGAGTGAACACTGAAGCTTTCTTT.